This T cell receptor (beta chain) originates from a study of T cell clonality in common variable immunodeficiency (dated by TCRdb to between 2015 and 2016). This clone appeared many times. Its recognized antigen is unknown. The observed sequence ends 3 residues before the CDR3 terminus, with the missing tail filled in from the germline J gene. Equivalent amounts of genomic DNA from CVID and control samples were used as sequencing input. For every sample, a 60 bp segment covering the rearranged TCRbeta CDR3 region was amplified and then sequenced. The immunoSEQ assay, a bias-corrected multiplex PCR combined with high-throughput sequencing, was used to amplify TCRbeta. The source study handled its data this way. Every unique nucleotide sequence counted as a clone and was annotated with V, D and J genes, copy number and frequency. Sequences were labeled productive if in frame, and non-productive if out of frame or containing stop codons. As previously described, clonality was computed from Shannon's entropy. The predicted amino acid sequences of productive clones were used to derive the mean CDR3 Kyte-Doolittle hydropathy. Scaled V gene usage was hierarchically clustered using Manhattan distance and complete linkage with the R hclust function. Clone sharing by CDR3 amino acid sequence was assessed by resampling 12 repertoires per group over 100 rounds. The repertoires were searched for 70 published EBV-specific and about 250 published CMV-specific TCRbeta sequences. A couple of CVID samples yielding fewer than 10,000 sequences were excluded from analysis, leaving under 45 CVID repertoires. TCRdb carries this immuneACCESS record with in-frame sequences only. Its versions omit some clonotypes, under half of them owing to an unresolved V gene in the studies checked, with the rest unexplained. V and J calls and clone size come straight from that table; D and trimming were deduced from the DNA. This sample has 35,000 to 50,000 clones in the table, none counted a single time. Together, the top ten hold roughly 1.4% of the sample.

Both CVID patients and healthy controls were predominantly of Caucasian heritage. Heparinized peripheral whole blood samples of about 4.5 to 9 ml were collected from each donor. Genomic DNA from adults with common variable immune deficiency (CVID) and from healthy adult controls was used to sequence TCRbeta CDR3 repertoires. A total of roughly 22 healthy adult volunteers (about twelve female and about 10 male; age range roughly 23 to 70 years, mean age around 35) were included in the control group. Diluted blood was density-centrifuged over Hypaque 1077 or Ficoll-Paque to isolate peripheral blood mononuclear cells. Unsorted mononuclear cells served as the source of genomic DNA, which was extracted either by Qiagen column purification or by a centrifugation-based method. Study-wide findings and limitations: CVID TCRbeta sequences were reported to have fewer deletions and N-nucleotide insertions and to lack highly modified clones with 13 or more V deletions. CVID subjects shared fewer TCRbeta clones with each other than healthy controls did (p < 0.0001). Even though DNA input was equal, the average per sample came to 80,000 to 100,000 unique sequences for controls compared with approximately 30,000 for CVID samples. Correlations of repertoire features with clinical complications were constrained by heterogeneity among patients within the CVID cohort. Increased TCRbeta clonality was found in CVID subjects compared with healthy controls (t-test p = 0.018), with the increase being most characteristic of about a third of subjects. It was noted by the authors that sequencing of the repertoires of T cell subpopulations would be needed to clarify the cause of the increased clonality in CVID.

The germline V and J ends show losses of 4 bases and 9 bases respectively, and no gene match explains 5 bases of the junction. The CDR3 starts with the cysteine, ends with the phenylalanine, and has 14 residues. The DNA covers only part of the CDR3, 33 bases in frame from base 1. CDR1 SGHAT and CDR2 FQNNGV were looked up in the germline V gene. The sequence joins TRBV11-2 to TRBJ2-1, with 11 middle bases fitting TRBD2. The sequencing sample was made of peripheral blood mononuclear cells. This receptor was identified in a person between 18 and 75 years old in good health. CDR3 sequence: CASSSWLAGGEQFF. CDR3 DNA (partial): TGTGCCAGCAGCTCCTGGCTAGCGGGAGGTGAG. Beyond the CDR3, the reference TRBV11-2 and TRBJ2-1 genes provide the residues; the full variable domain reads: EAGVAQSPRYKIIEKRQSVAFWCNPISGHATLYWYQQILGQGPKLLIQFQNNGVVDDSQLPKDRFSAERLKGVDSTLKIQPAKLEDSAVYLCASSSWLAGGEQFFGPGTRLTVL.